This entry is about one T cell receptor (beta chain). Its antigen remains unidentified. TCRdb's table, derived via immunoSEQ multiplex PCR, lists solely in-frame clones and lacks some. The sample holds 150,000 or so clones, around 90% seen once. The record originates from a study of T cell responses to AZD1222 COVID-19 vaccine. Study-wide points: Increases in Spike-specific TCR breadth and depth were seen after two AZD1222 doses.

Here the sequenced sample was peripheral blood, taken on day 0 of AZD1222 vaccination. The sequence was collected from an adult in good health.

The CDR3 loop is CASSLDVNRDTEAFF. The CDR3 DNA reads TGTGCCAGCAGCTTAGATGTCAATAGGGACACTGAAGCTTTCTTT. The rearrangement links TRBV7-9 to TRBJ1-1; D unclear. With 1 base removed from V and 3 bases from J, the gap between germline ends came to 12 bases. CDR3 length: 15 amino acids. CDR1 is SEHNR, CDR2 FQNEAQ, per germline (reference sequence).